The 18 T cell receptor beta chains in this list originate from one sample, sequenced in a study of shared clonotypes between healthy human individuals. Using immunoSEQ multiplex PCR, the repertoire was profiled, and TCRdb retains in-frame clones only, with some absent. The sample comprises more than 1,200,000 clones, about 98.5% of which are singletons, and approximately 0.4% rests with the top ten. Material: naive CD4+ T cells sorted from blood. Subset indicated: CD45RA+ positively selected. These receptor sequences come from a man aged 25 to 40 in good health.

V and J are TRBV11-3 and TRBJ2-2; 9 bases fit TRBD1. The J segment lost 5 bases and the V segment lost 4 bases, leaving 14 bases of the junction unmatched. CDR3 length equals 18 residues. Germline V gene lookup returns CDR1 SGHNT and CDR2 YENEEA. The DNA for the CDR3 is TGTGCCAGCAGCTCAATCTCATTCCGACAGGGGGTAACCGGGGAGCTGTTTTTT. It codes for CASSSISFRQGVTGELFF. Based on the CDR3 plus reference TRBV11-3 and TRBJ2-2, the full variable domain is EAGVVQSPRYKIIEKKQPVAFWCNPISGHNTLYWYLQNLGQGPELLIRYENEEAVDDSQLPKDRFSAERLKGVDSTLKIQPAELGDSAVYLCASSSISFRQGVTGELFFGEGSRLTVL.

This clone was observed once. V and J are TRBV6-5 and TRBJ1-3; no firm D call. Trimming stripped 2 bases from V and 5 bases from J, with 10 bases between. There are 14 residues in the CDR3. CDR1 and CDR2 from the germline V gene are MNHEY and SVGAGI. This chain's CDR3 is CASSYGPGRNTIYF. CDR3 in DNA: TGTGCCAGCAGTTACGGCCCAGGTCGAAACACCATATATTTT.

The V call is TRBV9, the J call TRBJ2-3; 9 bases align to TRBD2. The CDR3 is 15 residues long. The V segment lost 6 bases and the J segment 3 bases; nucleotides outside the gene matches: 8. Germline CDR1 is SGDLS and CDR2 is YYNGEE. The CDR3 region has the DNA TGTGCCAGCACGCGCCTAGCGGGAATTACAGATACGCAGTATTTT. Amino acid sequence: CASTRLAGITDTQYF.

This clone was seen only once. V usage is TRBV28 and J usage is TRBJ1-2; 9 bases map to TRBD1. Looked up from germline, CDR1 is MDHEN and CDR2 is SYDVKM. Trimming at V came to 4 bases and at J to 4 bases, leaving 10 bases not matched to a gene. CDR3 length equals 16 residues. CDR3: CASSSLTGGAFYGYTF. DNA for the CDR3: TGTGCCAGCAGTTCCCTGACAGGGGGTGCCTTCTATGGCTACACCTTC.

This rearrangement joins TRBV19 to TRBJ1-5; no reliable D call. The CDR3 extends over 14 amino acids. CDR1 is LNHDA, CDR2 SQIVND, per germline (reference sequence). With 7 bases removed from V and 4 bases from J, the gap between germline ends came to 14 bases. The CDR3 DNA follows: TGTGCCAGTACCTTCCTGGACGCAAATCAGCCCCAGCATTTT. Its translation: CASTFLDANQPQHF. The entire variable domain, with the rest obtained from reference TRBV19 and TRBJ1-5, is as follows: DGGITQSPKYLFRKEGQNVTLSCEQNLNHDAMYWYRQDPGQGLRLIYYSQIVNDFQKGDIAEGYSVSREKKESFPLTVTSAQKNPTAFYLCASTFLDANQPQHFGDGTRLSIL.

V usage is TRBV11-3 and J usage is TRBJ1-1; the D gene is possibly TRBD1 (5 bases). Deletions cut 3 bases from V and 6 bases from J, with 11 bases between. The CDR3 has 13 amino acids. The germline gives CDR1 SGHNT, CDR2 YENEEA. The chain's CDR3 is CASSFLSGSEAFF. CDR3 coding DNA: TGTGCCAGCAGCTTTCTTTCAGGGTCTGAAGCTTTCTTT.

Only one count was recorded for this clone. V usage is TRBV5-1 and J usage is TRBJ1-3, with D unclear. V lost 3 bases and J 3 bases, leaving 13 bases between the germline ends. Germline CDR1 and CDR2: SGHRS and YFSETQ. The CDR3 is 15 residues long. This CDR3 is CASSYVTGIGNTIYF. Here the CDR3 DNA reads TGCGCCAGCAGCTACGTGACGGGGATTGGAAACACCATATATTTT.

The chain links TRBV7-8 to TRBJ2-7; D is unresolved. The CDR3 runs 14 residues. V lost 0 bases, J lost 2 bases, and 8 bases lay in between. Germline V gene data show CDR1 as SGHVS and CDR2 as FQNEAQ. This CDR3 reads CASSLAPKTYEQYF. For the CDR3, the DNA is TGTGCCAGCAGCTTAGCGCCCAAAACCTACGAGCAGTACTTC.

This clone was seen a single time. Here the CDR3 reads CAWSVQGWYGNQPQHF. DNA of the CDR3: TGTGCCTGGAGTGTACAAGGTTGGTATGGCAATCAGCCCCAGCATTTT. J is TRBJ1-5 and V is TRBV30; D remains ambiguous. CDR3 length: 16 amino acids. The germline V gene encodes CDR1 GTSNPN and CDR2 SVGIG (reference sequence). V lost 0 bases and J 2 bases, leaving 14 bases between the germline ends.

The V gene is TRBV19, the J gene TRBJ1-5; the D gene is possibly TRBD1 (6 bases). Germline V gene lookup returns CDR1 LNHDA and CDR2 SQIVND (reference sequence). The V gene lost 4 bases and the J gene lost 7 bases, with 11 bases spanning the gap. The CDR3 extends over 13 amino acids. CDR3 amino acids: CASSKGVYQPQHF. The CDR3 DNA is TGTGCCAGTAGTAAGGGGGTCTACCAGCCCCAGCATTTT.

The chain joins TRBV6-5 to TRBJ1-1, with TRBD1 identical over 7 bases. Germline loops: CDR1 MNHEY, CDR2 SVGAGI. The CDR3 spans 16 residues. V lost 2 bases to trimming and J lost 0 bases; unmatched junction nucleotides: 6. CDR3 in DNA: TGTGCCAGCAGTTACGGAACAGGGGCGGTGAACACTGAAGCTTTCTTT. It is translated as CASSYGTGAVNTEAFF.

This chain connects TRBV18 to TRBJ1-3; D is possibly TRBD1 (5 bases). Germline CDR1 KGHSH, CDR2 LQKENI. V was pared by 3 bases and J by 0 bases, with 12 bases between. The CDR3 is 16 residues long. CDR3 region: CASSPASGSSGNTIYF. The CDR3 bases are TGTGCCAGCTCACCCGCGTCAGGGAGCTCTGGAAACACCATATATTTT.

The rearrangement links TRBV27 to TRBJ1-2; possibly TRBD1 for D (6 bases). Germline CDR1 is MNHEY and CDR2 is SMNVEV (reference sequence). This CDR3 region has 17 residues. V shed 3 bases and J shed 2 bases, with 19 bases lying between them. DNA of the CDR3: TGTGCCAGCAGTTTTTATGACCCCACTCAGGGGAACTATGGCTACACCTTC. It encodes CASSFYDPTQGNYGYTF.

J is TRBJ1-4 and V is TRBV28, with TRBD1 as a possible D gene (5 bases). Trimming took 4 bases from V and 7 from J, leaving 19 bases between them. The CDR3 has 16 amino acids. From germline, CDR1 is MDHEN and CDR2 SYDVKM. CDR3 in amino acids: CASSSSRQTSGEKLFF. The CDR3 DNA reads as TGTGCCAGCAGTTCTAGCCGACAGACTAGTGGTGAAAAACTGTTTTTT.

V gene TRBV5-1 combines with J gene TRBJ2-7; 8 bases line up with TRBD1. The V gene's germline CDR1 is SGHRS and CDR2 YFSETQ. The CDR3 sequence is 18 residues long. The trim removed 1 base at V and 1 base at J, leaving 13 bases unmatched. CDR3 nucleotides: TGCGCCAGCAGCTTGTTGCCCTCGGACAGGGCTCGGTCCTACGAGCAGTACTTC. It encodes CASSLLPSDRARSYEQYF.

The chain combines TRBV28 with TRBJ1-1, with D possibly matching TRBD1 (5 bases). Germline lookup yields CDR1 MDHEN and CDR2 SYDVKM. The CDR3 covers 15 residues. The ends were cut back, 6 bases at V and 1 base at J, with 15 bases in the middle. CDR3 DNA sequence: TGTGCCAGCAGCACACTTGGGACCGGGAACACTGAAGCTTTCTTT. Translation gives CASSTLGTGNTEAFF.

The chain combines TRBV9 with TRBJ1-4; 7 bases line up with TRBD1. V lost 4 bases to trimming and J lost 0 bases; unmatched junction nucleotides: 9. Looked up from germline, CDR1 is SGDLS and CDR2 is YYNGEE. CDR3 length: 17 residues. CDR3 in amino acids: CASSPWTGIATNEKLFF. Written as DNA, the CDR3 is TGTGCCAGCAGCCCCTGGACAGGCATTGCAACTAATGAAAAACTGTTTTTT.

V gene TRBV11-1 combines with J gene TRBJ1-4, with D unresolved. This CDR3 has 15 amino acids. V lost 5 bases to trimming and J lost 0 bases, with 10 bases between them. Germline loops: CDR1 SGHAT, CDR2 FQDESV (reference sequence). The CDR3 protein is CASSDTSTTNEKLFF. Written as DNA, the CDR3 is TGTGCCAGCAGCGACACATCAACAACTAATGAAAAACTGTTTTTT.